These T cell receptor beta chains were read from a single sample in a study of identifying expanded T cells in peripheral blood. Measured with immunoSEQ multiplex PCR; TCRdb has only the in-frame clones, and not every one. The sample shows approximately 59,000 clones, over 85% of them seen only once. The sample taken for sequencing was blood. The receptors stem from a person between 18 and 75 years old in good health. Both conserved end residues are part of each CDR3. The order of the fields is J gene, D gene, CDR3 length, clone size, V gene, CDR3 DNA, CDR3 protein. A D gene is named only where the DNA matches it firmly. Size is stated for part of the rows, as once, few or many counts, or as a class when the clone is expanded.

>TRBJ2-7|.|11|.|TRBV5-1
TGCGCCAGCAGCTCCTCCTACGAGCAGTACTTC
CASSSSYEQYF
>TRBJ2-3|TRBD2|19|.|TRBV2
TGTGCCAGCAGTGATTTCGGGACTAGCGGGAGTCGCCCCCCTTATACGCAGTATTTT
CASSDFGTSGSRPPYTQYF
>TRBJ1-5|.|15|.|TRBV7-2
TGTGCCAGCAGCTTAGATGGGCAGGGCTATCAGCCCCAGCATTTT
CASSLDGQGYQPQHF
>TRBJ2-1|TRBD1|18|.|TRBV4-1
TGCGCCAGCAGCCAAGGTATCGCGGCGGGACAGGTATACAATGAGCAGTTCTTC
CASSQGIAAGQVYNEQFF
>TRBJ2-3|.|15|.|TRBV7-8
TGTGCCACCAAGGCCGTTCGGACAGGCACAGATACGCAGTATTTT
CATKAVRTGTDTQYF
>TRBJ1-1|.|15|.|TRBV5-6
TGTGCCAGCAGCTTCTCCGGGACCGCGAACACTGAAGCTTTCTTT
CASSFSGTANTEAFF
>TRBJ2-1|.|13|once|TRBV5-4
TGTGCCAGCAGCTCCGTTCCGGAGAATGAGCAGTTCTTC
CASSSVPENEQFF
>TRBJ2-1|.|12|.|TRBV10-3
TGTGCCATCAGTGGAGGGGAAAATGAGCAGTTCTTC
CAISGGENEQFF
>TRBJ2-1|TRBD2|14|.|TRBV6-5
TGTGCCAGCAGGGGCGGGAGAACCTACAATGAGCAGTTCTTC
CASRGGRTYNEQFF
>TRBJ2-1|TRBD2|11|few|TRBV19
TGTGCCAGTAGCCCGGGACTAGCGCAGTTCTTC
CASSPGLAQFF
>TRBJ2-3|.|14|.|TRBV10-3
TGTGCCATCAGAACCGGGACTAGCACAGATACGCAGTATTTT
CAIRTGTSTDTQYF
>TRBJ2-1|TRBD2|14|.|TRBV9
TGTGCCAGCAGCGTAGGCCTAGCGGGAGGTGAGCAGTTCTTC
CASSVGLAGGEQFF
>TRBJ2-6|.|18|once|TRBV19
TGTGCCAGTAGTATGCGGGCAGGGCCACTCTCTGGGGCCAACGTCCTGACTTTC
CASSMRAGPLSGANVLTF
>TRBJ1-4|.|14|.|TRBV9
TGTGCCAGCAGCCCACATGCAACTAATGAAAAACTGTTTTTT
CASSPHATNEKLFF
>TRBJ1-4|TRBD1|14|.|TRBV5-1
TGCGCCAGCAGCTCGACAGGGGGCAGGGAAAAACTGTTTTTT
CASSSTGGREKLFF
>TRBJ1-2|.|14|.|TRBV9
TGTGCCAGCACCTACCGGGATGATAACTATGGCTACACCTTC
CASTYRDDNYGYTF
>TRBJ1-4|.|15|few|TRBV28
TGTGCCAGCAGTCGAAACAGTGGGGGGAATGAAAAACTGTTTTTT
CASSRNSGGNEKLFF
>TRBJ2-5|TRBD1|15|.|TRBV28
TGTGCCAGCAGCATGGGGGACAGCCCTTGGGAGACCCAGTACTTC
CASSMGDSPWETQYF
>TRBJ2-7|.|13|.|TRBV27
TGTGCCAGCAGTTTTGGTGGGGTTGGGGAGCAGTACTTC
CASSFGGVGEQYF
>TRBJ2-3|TRBD1|16|.|TRBV13
TGTGCCAGCAGCTTAGGAGACAGGGGTAACACAGATACGCAGTATTTT
CASSLGDRGNTDTQYF
>TRBJ2-7|TRBD2|14|.|TRBV5-4
TGTGCCAGCAGCTCCCTCGCTAGCGGCTACGAGCAGTACTTC
CASSSLASGYEQYF
>TRBJ2-3|TRBD2|15|.|TRBV30
TGTGCCTGGGATAGCGGGGGGGCCAATAAAGATACGCAGTATTTT
CAWDSGGANKDTQYF
>TRBJ1-1|.|15|.|TRBV19
TGTGCCAGTAGTATAGAACCAGGGACTCACCCTGAAGCTTTCTTT
CASSIEPGTHPEAFF
>TRBJ2-7|TRBD2|13|.|TRBV7-2
TGTGCCAGCAGCTGGGAGGGGAGATACGAGCAGTACTTC
CASSWEGRYEQYF
>TRBJ1-2|.|16|.|TRBV18
TGTGCCAGCTCACGACAGGCGCGCAAACTTAACTATGGCTACACCTTC
CASSRQARKLNYGYTF
>TRBJ1-1|.|14|.|TRBV27
TGTGCCAGCAGCTCTATAACCGGGAGGGCTGCGGCTTTCTTT
CASSSITGRAAAFF